The sequence of this T cell receptor (beta chain) was determined in a study of T-cell reconstitution after alpha-beta-depleted transplantation in children. Unique molecular identifiers were incorporated when the TCRbeta library was constructed. MiXCR was run by TCRdb on the PCR reads, yielding one entry per CDR3 protein. The table records more than 400,000 distinct CDR3 sequences, roughly 10% of them present only once. This clonotype showed up just a few times. This CDR3 has 12 amino acids. Here the sequenced sample was PBMCs, mostly from graft donor cells, taken 180 days after TCRalphabeta/CD19-depleted stem cell transplant. The sequence came from a female patient aged 2-9 years who had a stem cell transplant for aplastic anemia, so the T cells may come from the graft donor. J is TRBJ1-6 and V is TRBV21-1. TRBV21-1 is deemed a pseudogene. CDR3 protein: CASSRKGSKLHF. DNA of the CDR3: TGTGCCAGCAGCCGAAAAGGCAGCAAGCTCCACTTT.